Presented here are 22 T cell receptor beta chains from one specimen sequenced in a study of identical twins. One entry per CDR3 protein results from TCRdb running MiXCR on the 5' RACE reads. Among 700,000 to 950,000 distinct CDR3 sequences listed, 10% to 15% were seen once. Separately, the same data were catalogued under a study of yellow fever vaccine responses in identical twins.

The sample taken for sequencing was PBMCs. Receptors originate from a woman aged 18 to 35 in good health.

V and J are TRBV2 and TRBJ2-2; D is unresolved. Trimming shortened V by 6 bases and J by 4 bases, and 12 bases separated the two germline ends. The CDR3 sequence is 14 residues long. CDR1 is SNHLY, CDR2 FYNNEI, per germline. The CDR3 sequence is CASSDFPGTGELFF. DNA for the CDR3: TGTGCCAGCAGCGACTTCCCGGGCACCGGGGAGCTGTTTTTT.

The genes are TRBV28 and TRBJ1-5; D ambiguous. The CDR3 loop spans 12 amino acids. Germline V CDR1 and CDR2: MDHEN, SYDVKM. V lost 8 bases to trimming and J lost 4 bases, with 9 bases between them. The DNA of the CDR3 is TGTGCCAGCTTTGGCGGGAATCAGCCCCAGCATTTT. Translating gives CASFGGNQPQHF. The variable domain in full, completed from reference TRBV28 and TRBJ1-5, reads DVKVTQSSRYLVKRTGEKVFLECVQDMDHENMFWYRQDPGLGLRLIYFSYDVKMKEKGDIPEGYSVSREKKERFSLILESASTNQTSMYLCASFGGNQPQHFGDGTRLSIL.

This clonotype was found many times. The chain couples TRBV5-6 to TRBJ1-1; no definite D call. CDR3 length equals 13 residues. V lost 6 bases, J lost 0 bases, and 9 bases lay in between. CDR1 and CDR2 from the germline V gene are SGHDT and YYEEEE. CDR3 region: CASTPRVNTEAFF. DNA for the CDR3: TGTGCCAGCACTCCGCGGGTGAACACTGAAGCTTTCTTT.

With respect to this clonotype: No DNA is shown, since the ends of the CDR3 on it are uncertain; the CDR3 is the one TCRdb lists. The rearrangement links TRBV6-5 to TRBJ1-2. The CDR3 comprises 15 residues, both ends counted. Germline CDR1 reads MNHEY; CDR2 reads SVGAGI. The CDR3: CASSTSMRPDYGYTF.

This clonotype was counted a few times. The chain couples TRBV9 to TRBJ2-2; D is tentatively TRBD1 or TRBD2 (5 bases each). V lost 5 bases, J lost 2 bases, and 16 bases lay in between. CDR3 length equals 16 residues. Germline V gene lookup returns CDR1 SGDLS and CDR2 YYNGEE. CDR3 bases: TGTGCCAGCAGTGTGGGGGAACCCCGAAACACCGGGGAGCTGTTTTTT. Residues: CASSVGEPRNTGELFF.

The rearrangement joins TRBV7-9 to TRBJ2-5; 7 nucleotides match TRBD1. V dropped 2 bases and J dropped 5; count of bases not matched to a gene: 8. Germline CDR1 is SEHNR and CDR2 is FQNEAQ (reference sequence). This CDR3 comprises 15 residues. The CDR3: CASSLRQGLAETQYF. The CDR3 region has the DNA TGTGCCAGCAGCTTACGACAGGGCCTTGCGGAGACCCAGTACTTC.

This clonotype showed up just a few times. V gene TRBV2 combines with J gene TRBJ1-6; no clear D gene. This CDR3 has 11 residues. Germline CDR1 and CDR2: SNHLY and FYNNEI. The V end was cut by 4 bases, the J end by 15 bases, with 10 bases between. DNA of the CDR3: TGTGCCAGCAGTGGAGTCCTGGGCCTCCACTTT. This codes for CASSGVLGLHF.

The rearrangement links TRBV20-1 to TRBJ2-1; unclear D gene. Per germline, CDR1 DFQATT and CDR2 SNEGSKA (reference sequence). This CDR3 contains 14 residues. V dropped 0 bases and J dropped 2 bases, with 8 bases sitting between them. Here the CDR3 reads CSARDLEPYNEQFF. The CDR3 DNA reads TGCAGTGCTAGAGATCTAGAACCCTACAATGAGCAGTTCTTC.

This clonotype was found a few times. The V and J genes are TRBV20-1 and TRBJ2-3; 9 bases are shared with TRBD2. The CDR3 runs to 22 residues. V was pared by 0 bases and J by 0 bases, with 22 bases of the junction left unmatched. Germline CDR1 and CDR2: DFQATT and SNEGSKA (reference sequence). The CDR3 nucleotides read TGCAGTGCTAGAGATTGGGGAAACAGGGCCCGCACTAGCGGGCCTAGCACAGATACGCAGTATTTT. Translated, it gives CSARDWGNRARTSGPSTDTQYF.

This clonotype was observed a handful of times. The V gene is TRBV20-1, the J gene TRBJ2-1; 10 positions match TRBD2. Looked up from germline, CDR1 is DFQATT and CDR2 is SNEGSKA (reference sequence). V shed 3 bases, J shed 3 bases, and the junction held 5 bases outside the gene matches. CDR3 length: 15 amino acids. This CDR3 reads CSARTGTSVYNEQFF. Here the CDR3 DNA reads TGCAGTGCTAGGACCGGGACTAGCGTCTACAATGAGCAGTTCTTC.

The chain links TRBV7-2 to TRBJ2-1, with TRBD2 identical over 9 bases. CDR1 SGHTA and CDR2 FQGNSA come from the germline V gene. After removal of 5 bases from V and 16 bases from J, the junction contained 15 bases not matched to a gene. The CDR3 consists of 14 residues. CDR3: CASSRLAGPRGFFF. CDR3 in DNA: TGTGCCAGCAGCCGCCTAGCGGGACCACGGGGCTTTTTCTTC.

The chain uses TRBV6-2 or TRBV6-3 and TRBJ2-7; weak D call: TRBD1 (6 bases). V was trimmed by 7 bases and J by 2 bases, leaving 18 bases between them. The CDR3 has 15 amino acids. The germline CDR1 and CDR2 sequences are MNHEY and SVGEGT. The CDR3 sequence: CASTKTGTGAYEQYV. CDR3 bases: TGTGCCAGCACCAAGACAGGTACCGGGGCCTACGAGCAGTACGTC.

The chain is built from TRBV24-1 and TRBJ2-7, with D possibly called TRBD1 or TRBD2 (5 bases each). Germline V gene sequence: CDR1 KGHDR, CDR2 SFDVKD. The CDR3 runs to 13 residues. The V end lost 3 bases, the J end lost 6 bases, and 11 bases lay between the germline ends. CDR3 sequence: CATSDHSGREQYF. In nucleotides, the CDR3 is TGTGCCACCAGTGATCACTCGGGACGCGAGCAGTACTTC.

V is TRBV4-1 and J is TRBJ1-1; D call uncertain. Trimming cost V 1 base and J 4 bases, with 7 bases left between them. Germline CDR1 is MGHRA and CDR2 is YSYEKL. The CDR3 consists of 13 residues. DNA of the CDR3: TGCGCCAGCAGCCAAGGGGTGGTCACTGAAGCTTTCTTT. Residues: CASSQGVVTEAFF.

This clonotype was observed a few times. The chain carries TRBV5-1 and TRBJ2-7; weak D call: TRBD2 (6 bases). Germline values: CDR1 SGHRS, CDR2 YFSETQ. Trimming stripped 4 bases from V and 0 bases from J, with 11 bases between. The CDR3 totals 14 residues. CDR3 loop: CASSGSGLSYEQYF. The CDR3 DNA reads as TGCGCCAGCAGCGGAAGCGGGCTCTCCTACGAGCAGTACTTC.

This clonotype was detected many times. This chain uses TRBV24-1 with TRBJ2-4; D is unclear. Germline V CDR1 and CDR2: KGHDR, SFDVKD. This CDR3 has 17 residues. V dropped 4 bases and J dropped 5 bases, with 20 bases sitting between them. In nucleotides, the CDR3 is TGTGCCACCAGTGACTCCGGTTCTTTGGGGTACGAAAACATTCAGTACTTC. Encoded protein: CATSDSGSLGYENIQYF.

This chain joins TRBV20-1 and TRBJ2-1; D not certain. Between the trimmed V and J ends, which lost 3 bases and 9 bases, there was a span of 15 bases. The CDR3 loop spans 13 amino acids. The germline V gene has CDR1 DFQATT and CDR2 SNEGSKA (reference sequence). The CDR3 DNA reads TGCAGTGCTAGGGACCGGTTAGCTGGTGAGCAGTTCTTC. This translates into CSARDRLAGEQFF.

This clonotype occurred many times. V and J are TRBV7-2 and TRBJ2-3; TRBD2 matches at 9 bases. The V gene end was trimmed by 5 bases and the J gene end by 4 bases; junction bases not matched to a gene: 4. Germline CDR1 reads SGHTA; CDR2 reads FQGNSA. The CDR3 loop spans 14 amino acids. Written as DNA, the CDR3 is TGTGCCAGCAGCAGACGACTAGCGGCAGATACGCAGTATTTT. Its protein product is CASSRRLAADTQYF. Full variable domain (missing parts from reference TRBV7-2 and TRBJ2-3): GAGVSQSPSNKVTEKGKDVELRCDPISGHTALYWYRQSLGQGLEFLIYFQGNSAPDKSGLPSDRFSAERTGGSVSTLTIQRTQQEDSAVYLCASSRRLAADTQYFGPGTRLTVL.

The gene calls are TRBV7-9 and TRBJ2-5, with D maybe TRBD2 (6 bases). Germline V lookup: CDR1 SEHNR, CDR2 FQNEAQ (reference sequence). The V gene lost 2 bases and the J gene lost 4 bases, with 14 bases spanning the gap. The CDR3 spans 15 residues. The CDR3 DNA follows: TGTGCCAGCAGCTTACGTCGGGGGTATGGAGAGACCCAGTACTTC. Translated, it gives CASSLRRGYGETQYF.

This chain connects TRBV5-1 to TRBJ2-1; 7 nucleotides align to TRBD1. Looked up from germline, CDR1 is SGHRS and CDR2 is YFSETQ. J gave up 6 bases and V 0 bases, and 9 bases lay outside the gene matches. The CDR3 covers 16 residues. The CDR3 region is CASSLVGGGYGNEQFF. The DNA for the CDR3 is TGCGCCAGCAGCTTGGTAGGGGGCGGTTACGGCAATGAGCAGTTCTTC.

This clonotype was observed many times. CDR3 region: CASSAQGPNTEAFF. In DNA form, the CDR3 reads TGCGCCAGCAGCGCACAGGGCCCGAACACTGAAGCTTTCTTT. The gene calls are TRBV5-1 and TRBJ1-1; weak D call: TRBD1 (6 bases). Germline V gene data show CDR1 as SGHRS and CDR2 as YFSETQ. This CDR3 region has 14 residues. V dropped 4 bases and J dropped 1 base, with 11 bases sitting between them.

The chain employs TRBV7-2 and TRBJ2-5; 12 bases match TRBD2. V was pared by 1 base and J by 4 bases, with 1 base of the junction left unmatched. Germline lookup yields CDR1 SGHTA and CDR2 FQGNSA. This CDR3 has 15 residues. The CDR3 DNA follows: TGTGCCAGCAGCTTAGTGACTAGCGGGAGAGAGACCCAGTACTTC. This gives the protein CASSLVTSGRETQYF.